A selection of T cell receptor beta chains follows, all from one sample in a study of OX40 agonist ivuxolimab in advanced cancers. Data came from immunoSEQ multiplex PCR; TCRdb stores just in-frame clones and leaves some out. The table has about 61,000 clones, around 86% seen once. The sequenced sample was CD4+ or CD8+ T cells sorted from blood, obtained in a trial of the OX40 agonist ivuxolimab. All receptors derive from an adult with an advanced solid tumor such as melanoma, head and neck, liver or kidney cancer. CDR3s include the opening cysteine and the closing phenylalanine or tryptophan. The order of the fields is D gene, clone size, V gene, J gene, CDR3 DNA, CDR3 protein. D genes are given only for firm matches. Size is stated for part of the rows, as once, few or many counts, or as a class when the clone is expanded.

d_gene: TRBD1; abundance: NA; v_gene: TRBV18; j_gene: TRBJ2-1; CDR3nt: TGTGCCAGCTCATCCAGACAGGGACCTACGGATGAGCAGTTCTTC; CDR3aa: CASSSRQGPTDEQFF
d_gene: NA; abundance: NA; v_gene: TRBV18; j_gene: TRBJ2-7; CDR3nt: TGTGCCAGCTCACCGACTCCGGTTGGGGGCGAGCAGTACTTC; CDR3aa: CASSPTPVGGEQYF
d_gene: NA; abundance: NA; v_gene: TRBV27; j_gene: TRBJ2-6; CDR3nt: TGTGCCAGCACTCGTGAGGGGGGTCGGTCTGGGGCCAACGTCCTGACTTTC; CDR3aa: CASTREGGRSGANVLTF
d_gene: NA; abundance: NA; v_gene: TRBV5-1; j_gene: TRBJ2-3; CDR3nt: TGCGCCAGCTCTATAGGGGGGACCCGCACAGATACGCAGTATTTT; CDR3aa: CASSIGGTRTDTQYF
d_gene: NA; abundance: NA; v_gene: TRBV30; j_gene: TRBJ2-2; CDR3nt: TGTGCCTGGAGTAGGAGAACCGGGGAGCTGTTTTTT; CDR3aa: CAWSRRTGELFF
d_gene: NA; abundance: NA; v_gene: TRBV30; j_gene: TRBJ1-2; CDR3nt: TGTGCCTGGAGCCGGGGGAGCTACACCTTC; CDR3aa: CAWSRGSYTF
d_gene: NA; abundance: few; v_gene: TRBV11-2; j_gene: TRBJ1-2; CDR3nt: TGTGCCAGCAGCTTATCGGCAGGCTATGGCTACACCTTC; CDR3aa: CASSLSAGYGYTF
d_gene: NA; abundance: NA; v_gene: TRBV6-1; j_gene: TRBJ1-2; CDR3nt: TGTGCCAGCAGTGAAGCGCTGGGTCGAAACTATGGCTACACCTTC; CDR3aa: CASSEALGRNYGYTF
d_gene: TRBD1; abundance: NA; v_gene: TRBV6-1; j_gene: TRBJ1-6; CDR3nt: TGTGCCAGCAGTGTCGCAGGGGGCTTTAATTCACCCCTCCACTTT; CDR3aa: CASSVAGGFNSPLHF
d_gene: TRBD1; abundance: NA; v_gene: TRBV7-8; j_gene: TRBJ2-7; CDR3nt: TGTGCCAGCAGCGTCCTCCGGGACAGGGGATGGCGCGAGCAGTACTTC; CDR3aa: CASSVLRDRGWREQYF
d_gene: NA; abundance: NA; v_gene: TRBV6-6; j_gene: TRBJ2-1; CDR3nt: TGTGCCAGCAGTTACTCGACTCGCTACAATGAGCAGTTCTTC; CDR3aa: CASSYSTRYNEQFF
d_gene: NA; abundance: NA; v_gene: TRBV13; j_gene: TRBJ1-4; CDR3nt: TGTGCCAGCAGAAAAGGGGAGGAAGGGTTGGTCGCAACTAATGAAAAACTGTTTTTT; CDR3aa: CASRKGEEGLVATNEKLFF
d_gene: NA; abundance: NA; v_gene: TRBV7-9; j_gene: TRBJ1-6; CDR3nt: TGTGCCAGCAGCCCTAGCGGGGGACGGAATAATTCACCCCTCCACTTT; CDR3aa: CASSPSGGRNNSPLHF
d_gene: TRBD1; abundance: NA; v_gene: TRBV10-3; j_gene: TRBJ1-4; CDR3nt: TGTGCCACAAGACAGGGGATAACTAATGAAAAACTGTTTTTT; CDR3aa: CATRQGITNEKLFF
d_gene: NA; abundance: NA; v_gene: TRBV7-8; j_gene: TRBJ1-6; CDR3nt: TGTGCCAGCCGTCCGACAGGTTCTAATTCACCCCTCCACTTT; CDR3aa: CASRPTGSNSPLHF
d_gene: NA; abundance: NA; v_gene: TRBV5-1; j_gene: TRBJ2-3; CDR3nt: TGCGCCAGCAGCTTGGGTGGCACAGATACGCAGTATTTT; CDR3aa: CASSLGGTDTQYF
d_gene: TRBD1; abundance: NA; v_gene: TRBV5-1; j_gene: TRBJ2-7; CDR3nt: TGCGCCAGCAGCTTGGAAGGGACAGGGGGCTACGAGCAGTACTTC; CDR3aa: CASSLEGTGGYEQYF
d_gene: NA; abundance: few; v_gene: TRBV19; j_gene: TRBJ1-1; CDR3nt: TGTGCCAGTAGACTGAACACTGAAGCTTTCTTT; CDR3aa: CASRLNTEAFF
d_gene: NA; abundance: NA; v_gene: TRBV19; j_gene: TRBJ2-3; CDR3nt: TGTGCCAGTAGTCCTTCGGGGCCTTCGCGGCGAGATACGCAGTATTTT; CDR3aa: CASSPSGPSRRDTQYF
d_gene: TRBD2; abundance: NA; v_gene: TRBV15; j_gene: TRBJ2-7; CDR3nt: TGTGCCACCAGCATCTCTAGCGGGGGGGCCTACGAGCAGTACTTC; CDR3aa: CATSISSGGAYEQYF
d_gene: TRBD2; abundance: NA; v_gene: TRBV6-1; j_gene: TRBJ2-7; CDR3nt: TGTGCCAGCAGTGAAGCGGCGCCTAGCGGCTCCTACGAGCAGTACTTC; CDR3aa: CASSEAAPSGSYEQYF
d_gene: NA; abundance: NA; v_gene: TRBV6-5; j_gene: TRBJ2-3; CDR3nt: TGTGCCAGCAGCCTGGGTCGGGGCCCAGATACGCAGTATTTT; CDR3aa: CASSLGRGPDTQYF
d_gene: TRBD1; abundance: NA; v_gene: TRBV7-8; j_gene: TRBJ1-6; CDR3nt: TGTGCCAGCAGCTCCCGGACAGGGGATTCACCCCTCCACTTT; CDR3aa: CASSSRTGDSPLHF
d_gene: NA; abundance: few; v_gene: TRBV5-4; j_gene: TRBJ1-3; CDR3nt: TGTGCCAGCAGCTTGACAGACTCTGGAAACACCATATATTTT; CDR3aa: CASSLTDSGNTIYF
d_gene: TRBD2; abundance: NA; v_gene: TRBV5-8; j_gene: TRBJ2-1; CDR3nt: TGTGCCAGCAGCTTAGATCTAGCGGGGTACAATGAGCAGTTCTTC; CDR3aa: CASSLDLAGYNEQFF
d_gene: TRBD1; abundance: NA; v_gene: TRBV7-6; j_gene: TRBJ1-6; CDR3nt: TGTGCCAGCAGCCTAACCCGACAGGGCCCGGGCTCCTATAATTCACCCCTCCACTTT; CDR3aa: CASSLTRQGPGSYNSPLHF
d_gene: NA; abundance: NA; v_gene: TRBV6-1; j_gene: TRBJ1-4; CDR3nt: TGTGCCAGCAGTGAGGGGGGGCCGGAAAAACTGTTTTTT; CDR3aa: CASSEGGPEKLFF
d_gene: NA; abundance: once; v_gene: TRBV6-5; j_gene: TRBJ1-1; CDR3nt: TGTGCCAGCAAGAGAAGGGGGGCGTCGTTCTTT; CDR3aa: CASKRRGASFF
d_gene: NA; abundance: few; v_gene: TRBV7-3; j_gene: TRBJ2-2; CDR3nt: TGTGCCAGCAGCCAGCAGGGGGGGCTCTCCACCGGGGAGCTGTTTTTT; CDR3aa: CASSQQGGLSTGELFF
d_gene: NA; abundance: once; v_gene: TRBV5-1; j_gene: TRBJ2-7; CDR3nt: TGCGCCAGCAGCTTGGGGCAGAGCTCCTACGAGCAGTACTTC; CDR3aa: CASSLGQSSYEQYF
d_gene: NA; abundance: NA; v_gene: TRBV7-2; j_gene: TRBJ2-3; CDR3nt: TGTGCCAGCAGCTTGACTTCCCGCACAGATACGCAGTATTTT; CDR3aa: CASSLTSRTDTQYF